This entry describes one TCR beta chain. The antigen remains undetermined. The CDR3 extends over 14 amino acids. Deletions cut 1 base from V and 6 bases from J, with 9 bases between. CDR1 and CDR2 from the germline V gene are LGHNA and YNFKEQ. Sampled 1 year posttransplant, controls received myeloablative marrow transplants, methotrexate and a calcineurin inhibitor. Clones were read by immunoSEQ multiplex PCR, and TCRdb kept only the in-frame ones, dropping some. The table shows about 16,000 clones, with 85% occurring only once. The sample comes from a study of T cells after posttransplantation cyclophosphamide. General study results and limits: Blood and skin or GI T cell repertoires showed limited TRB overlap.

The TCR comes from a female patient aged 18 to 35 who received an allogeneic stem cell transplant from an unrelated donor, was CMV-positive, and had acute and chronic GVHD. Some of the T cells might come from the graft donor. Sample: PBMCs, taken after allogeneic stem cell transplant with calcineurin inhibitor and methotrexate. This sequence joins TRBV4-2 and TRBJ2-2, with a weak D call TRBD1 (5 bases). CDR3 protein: CASSQVRGAGELFF. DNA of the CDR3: TGTGCCAGCAGCCAAGTAAGGGGCGCCGGGGAGCTGTTTTTT.